This T cell receptor (beta chain) derives from a study of control samples from healthy donors and cancer patients. TCRdb's table, derived via immunoSEQ multiplex PCR, lists solely in-frame clones and lacks some. The sample has about 93,000 clones; about nine tenths are singletons. The CDR3 totals 16 residues. Trimming took 3 bases from V and 4 from J, leaving 18 bases between them. Germline V lookup: CDR1 LGHNT, CDR2 FRNRAP. The source material was blood. The origin of this receptor is a woman in her sixties or seventies in good health. This chain joins TRBV12-5 and TRBJ1-1, with D hard to call. The CDR3 is CASGLSRADLGTEAFF. The CDR3 region has the DNA TGTGCTAGTGGTTTATCCCGGGCAGACCTAGGCACTGAAGCTTTCTTT.